The rows below give T cell receptor beta chains drawn from one sample of a study of cytomegalovirus exposure and HLA in healthy donors. Sequencing was performed with immunoSEQ multiplex PCR; in TCRdb, only in-frame clones are kept and a portion is missing. The data contain approximately 140,000 clones, 70% to 85% of them seen just once; the ten biggest clones take up approximately 3%. The source material was PBMCs. These receptor sequences come from a boy aged 2-9 years in good health and CMV-seronegative. The CDR3 runs from the conserved cysteine through the conserved F or W. The D gene is left open where the match is weak. Rows give clone size only sometimes, using once, few, many, or a class for an expanded clone.

size	V	D	J	CDR3	DNA
.	TRBV11-3	TRBD2	TRBJ2-1	CASSSSLAGGVTGQFF	TGTGCCAGCAGCTCTTCTCTAGCGGGAGGTGTTACAGGGCAGTTCTTC
.	TRBV19	TRBD2	TRBJ2-3	CASSIPTSGIADTQYF	TGTGCCAGTAGTATCCCTACTAGCGGGATCGCAGATACGCAGTATTTT
few	TRBV20-1	.	TRBJ1-4	CSANRNEKLFF	TGCAGTGCTAACAGGAATGAAAAACTGTTTTTT
.	TRBV7-3	TRBD1	TRBJ1-1	CASSLFVQGQDMDTEAFF	TGTGCCAGCAGCTTATTTGTACAGGGGCAAGATATGGACACTGAAGCTTTCTTT
.	TRBV6-5	.	TRBJ1-5	CASSYKLQGGNQPQHF	TGTGCCAGCAGTTACAAGCTTCAGGGTGGCAATCAGCCCCAGCATTTT
.	TRBV20-1	.	TRBJ2-1	CSARRGNEQFF	TGCAGTGCTAGAAGGGGAAATGAGCAGTTCTTC
.	TRBV6-6	.	TRBJ1-5	CASSYRLGEPQHF	TGTGCCAGCTCCTATAGGCTAGGGGAGCCCCAGCATTTT
.	TRBV21-1	.	TRBJ1-1	CASSKRAWNTEAFF	TGTGCCAGCTCCAAGAGGGCATGGAACACTGAAGCTTTCTTT
.	TRBV2	TRBD1	TRBJ1-4	CATLRTGYNEKLFF	TGTGCCACCTTAAGGACAGGGTATAATGAAAAACTGTTTTTT
.	TRBV9	.	TRBJ2-1	CASSYRTAYNEQFF	TGTGCCAGCAGCTACCGGACAGCATACAATGAGCAGTTCTTC
few	TRBV5-1	TRBD1	TRBJ1-3	CASSFYSGQGSGNTIYF	TGCGCCAGCAGCTTTTATTCGGGACAGGGTTCAGGAAACACCATATATTTT
.	TRBV7-9	.	TRBJ1-1	CASSLGQDTGGMNTEAFF	TGTGCCAGCAGCTTAGGCCAGGACACCGGGGGTATGAACACTGAAGCTTTCTTT
.	TRBV15	.	TRBJ2-3	CATSRDEGGTDTQYF	TGTGCCACCAGCAGAGACGAGGGGGGCACAGATACGCAGTATTTT
.	TRBV5-1	.	TRBJ1-4	CASSGTGSATNEKLFF	TGCGCCAGCAGCGGAACAGGGTCGGCAACTAATGAAAAACTGTTTTTT
.	TRBV6-5	TRBD1	TRBJ1-4	CASSYGGQVNEKLFF	TGTGCCAGCAGTTACGGAGGACAGGTGAATGAAAAACTGTTTTTT
.	TRBV29-1	TRBD1	TRBJ1-5	CSVETGNNQPQHF	TGCAGCGTTGAGACAGGGAATAATCAGCCCCAGCATTTT
.	TRBV4-2	TRBD1	TRBJ1-1	CASSRETGGSSEAFF	TGTGCCAGCAGCCGGGAGACAGGGGGCTCTTCTGAAGCTTTCTTT
.	TRBV25-1	.	TRBJ1-1	CASTLNTEAFF	TGTGCCAGCACCCTCAACACTGAAGCTTTCTTT
.	TRBV6-1	.	TRBJ1-1	CASSEATNRRNTEAFF	TGTGCCAGCAGCGAAGCAACGAACAGGAGAAACACTGAAGCTTTCTTT
.	TRBV27	TRBD2	TRBJ2-3	CASGTLLAGGPNTDTQYF	TGTGCCAGCGGGACCTTACTAGCGGGAGGGCCTAACACAGATACGCAGTATTTT
.	TRBV9	.	TRBJ2-6	CASSVMGGRTSRFSGANVLTF	TGTGCCAGCAGCGTAATGGGTGGAAGGACTTCCCGATTCTCTGGGGCCAACGTCCTGACTTTC
.	TRBV6-6	.	TRBJ1-4	CASSYAGREGEKLFF	TGTGCCAGCAGTTACGCTGGCAGGGAGGGGGAAAAACTGTTTTTT
.	TRBV5-1	TRBD2	TRBJ2-5	CASSSAGGAIRETQYF	TGCGCCAGCAGCTCGGCGGGGGGCGCAATCCGAGAGACCCAGTACTTC
.	TRBV9	.	TRBJ1-1	CASSVGGRNTEAFF	TGTGCCAGCAGCGTTGGGGGCAGGAACACTGAAGCTTTCTTT
.	TRBV5-1	TRBD1	TRBJ1-1	CASSWEQGINTEAFF	TGCGCCAGCAGCTGGGAACAGGGGATAAACACTGAAGCTTTCTTT
.	TRBV11-2	.	TRBJ2-1	CASSQGEAHPYNEQFF	TGTGCCAGCAGCCAGGGGGAGGCCCATCCCTACAATGAGCAGTTCTTC
.	TRBV6-4	TRBD2	TRBJ2-3	CASSDRAGGHHTQYF	TGTGCCAGCAGTGACCGCGCGGGGGGGCACCATACGCAGTATTTT
.	TRBV4-3	.	TRBJ1-6	CASSQGGGLVSPLHF	TGCGCCAGCAGCCAAGGGGGGGGACTCGTTTCACCCCTCCACTTT
.	TRBV6-5	.	TRBJ2-7	CASSSQRPSYEQYF	TGTGCCAGCAGTTCCCAGCGCCCTTCCTACGAGCAGTACTTC
.	TRBV27	.	TRBJ2-5	CASSLVPFGDQYF	TGTGCCAGCAGTTTGGTGCCCTTCGGGGACCAGTACTTC
.	TRBV7-2	.	TRBJ1-5	CASSPRGNQPQHF	TGTGCCAGCAGCCCCCGAGGGAATCAGCCCCAGCATTTT
few	TRBV18	.	TRBJ2-7	CASSLSDEQYF	TGTGCCAGCTCCCTGTCGGACGAGCAGTACTTC
.	TRBV6-5	TRBD1	TRBJ1-2	CASSSGQVGYTF	TGTGCCAGCAGTTCAGGACAGGTTGGCTACACCTTC